This T cell receptor beta chain was obtained from a study of T cells in Graves' hyperthyroidism and ophthalmopathy. Pregnant or lactating patients were excluded, as were those with uncontrolled infection or other autoimmune disease. Blood sampling occurred at first hyperthyroidism diagnosis, ahead of any ophthalmopathy symptoms. Study-level points and caveats: Peripheral blood also featured most of the thyroid clonotypes expanded above 0.001.

This clonotype occurred many times. Its target is unknown. The length of the CDR3 is 14 residues. Germline V gene lookup returns CDR1 MNHEY and CDR2 SMNVEV (reference sequence). V shed 5 bases and J 7 bases; nucleotides not matched to a gene: 5. Amplified TCR beta CDR3 regions derived from RNA transcripts. The HTBI primer set served for first-round RT-PCR of the TCR CDR3. In TCRdb, the multiplex PCR reads were re-called with MiXCR into one record per CDR3 protein. The table has 150,000 or so distinct CDR3 sequences, approximately 20% seen once. Specimen: blood. The TCR sequence derives from a woman between 45 and 60 years old with Graves' hyperthyroidism that later progressed to Graves' ophthalmopathy. The J gene is TRBJ2-1, the V gene TRBV27; the match to TRBD2 covers 10 bases. This CDR3 reads CASSKREGLNEQFF. CDR3 in DNA: TGTGCCAGCAGTAAGCGGGAGGGCCTAAATGAGCAGTTCTTC.